This TCR beta chain was sequenced in a study of blood T cell repertoires in COVID-19. The overall study: T cells, B-cell-depleted T cells, or PBMCs supplied cDNA or gDNA.

Clones were read by immunoSEQ multiplex PCR, and TCRdb kept only the in-frame ones, dropping some. Of more than 200,000 clones in the sample, 70% to 90% were seen once. Germline-derived CDR1 and CDR2 are SGDLS and YYNGEE. The CDR3 totals 15 residues. The V gene end was trimmed by 0 bases and the J gene end by 7 bases; junction bases not matched to a gene: 6. This clone has a single count. This clonotype was sampled from a man under 40 with active or convalescent COVID-19. Material: peripheral blood. This chain links TRBV9 with TRBJ2-4, with 8 bases aligning to TRBD1. The CDR3 sequence: CASSVGGQGGNIQYF. The CDR3 DNA sequence: TGTGCCAGCAGCGTAGGTGGACAGGGCGGGAACATTCAGTACTTC.